The rows below give T cell receptor beta chains drawn from one sample of a study of T cell responses to AZD1222 COVID-19 vaccine. Produced via immunoSEQ multiplex PCR; TCRdb's table is partial and in-frame only. Among roughly 180,000 clones listed, 90% to 95% were seen once. This specimen was peripheral blood, taken on day 0 of AZD1222 vaccination. The receptors were sampled from an adult in good health. The CDR3 runs from the conserved cysteine through the conserved F or W. Each record gives: clone size, J gene, V gene, D gene, CDR3 DNA, CDR3 protein. A D gene is named only where the DNA matches it firmly. Clone sizes are given selectively: once, few, many, or a class where the clone is expanded.

once,TRBJ2-3,TRBV7-3,NA,TGTGCCAGCAGCTTAGAGGGTTCCACAGATACGCAGTATTTT,CASSLEGSTDTQYF
NA,TRBJ2-5,TRBV7-9,NA,TGTGCCAGCAGCTTAGATTATGGGGCGCAGGAGACCCAGTACTTC,CASSLDYGAQETQYF
NA,TRBJ1-5,TRBV16,TRBD1,TGTGCCAGCAGCCAAGGTTGGAGGACAGGGGGCTCTCAGCCCCAGCATTTT,CASSQGWRTGGSQPQHF
NA,TRBJ2-3,TRBV7-8,NA,TGTGCCAGCAGCTTAGCGCTCACAGATACGCAGTATTTT,CASSLALTDTQYF
NA,TRBJ2-1,TRBV5-4,NA,TGTGCCAGCAGCGGAGCGGACCCCTACAATGAGCAGTTCTTC,CASSGADPYNEQFF
NA,TRBJ2-3,TRBV11-3,NA,TGTGCCAGCAGCCCACCTGGGGCAGATACGCAGTATTTT,CASSPPGADTQYF
NA,TRBJ2-7,TRBV9,NA,TGTGCCAGCAGCGAGGGGCCGGGACGAACACTCTCCTACGAGCAGTACTTC,CASSEGPGRTLSYEQYF
NA,TRBJ2-3,TRBV27,NA,TGTGCCAGCAGTTTATCGGTCGGATGGGATACGCAGTATTTT,CASSLSVGWDTQYF
NA,TRBJ2-7,TRBV3-1/TRBV3-2,NA,TGTGCCAGCAGCCCGACATTTTCCTACGAGCAGTACTTC,CASSPTFSYEQYF
NA,TRBJ2-3,TRBV7-2,TRBD1,TGTGCCAGCAGCTTTCCCTCAGGGGGCGGCACAGATACGCAGTATTTT,CASSFPSGGGTDTQYF
NA,TRBJ2-2,TRBV19,TRBD2,TGTGCCAGTAGTATTAGCGGGAGTTCCACCGGGGAGCTGTTTTTT,CASSISGSSTGELFF
NA,TRBJ2-3,TRBV10-3,NA,TGTGCCATCAGAGCATCAACAGATACGCAGTATTTT,CAIRASTDTQYF
NA,TRBJ2-1,TRBV19,TRBD2,TGTGCCAGTAGCTCGTACGGACTAGCGGGTCTCTACAATGAGCAGTTCTTC,CASSSYGLAGLYNEQFF
NA,TRBJ2-2,TRBV7-2,TRBD2,TGTGCCAGCAGCTTACCGGGACTAGCGACGGGCACCGGGGAGCTGTTTTTT,CASSLPGLATGTGELFF
few,TRBJ2-2,TRBV7-2,NA,TGTGCCAGCAGAATAGCGACTAGTTCGCCCGGGGAGCTGTTTTTT,CASRIATSSPGELFF
NA,TRBJ2-7,TRBV5-5,NA,TGTGCCAGCAGCTTGCAGTCCTCCTACGAGCAGTACTTC,CASSLQSSYEQYF
NA,TRBJ1-2,TRBV29-1,TRBD1,TGCAGCGGAGACAGGGGGGAGGAAGGCTACACCTTC,CSGDRGEEGYTF
NA,TRBJ1-5,TRBV18,TRBD1,TGTGCCAGCTCCCCGACCGGGACAGGGATCGGTCAGCCCCAGCATTTT,CASSPTGTGIGQPQHF
once,TRBJ2-2,TRBV6-5,NA,TGTGCCAGCAGTTACAGGACAGCTCAAACCGGGGAGCTGTTTTTT,CASSYRTAQTGELFF
NA,TRBJ1-3,TRBV2,TRBD1,TGTGCCAGCGGACAAGACAGGGCCGGCTCTGGAAACACCATATATTTT,CASGQDRAGSGNTIYF
NA,TRBJ1-1,TRBV28,NA,TGTGCCAGCAGACGACCGACGGGACAAGCTTTCTTT,CASRRPTGQAFF
NA,TRBJ2-3,TRBV7-9,TRBD2,TGTGCCAGCAGGCCACTAGCGGGAGTAGCAGATACGCAGTATTTT,CASRPLAGVADTQYF
NA,TRBJ2-1,TRBV1,NA,TGCACCAGCAGCCAGTCATTCTTAGGGGATTTAAGCTCCTACAATGAGCAGTTCTTC,CTSSQSFLGDLSSYNEQFF